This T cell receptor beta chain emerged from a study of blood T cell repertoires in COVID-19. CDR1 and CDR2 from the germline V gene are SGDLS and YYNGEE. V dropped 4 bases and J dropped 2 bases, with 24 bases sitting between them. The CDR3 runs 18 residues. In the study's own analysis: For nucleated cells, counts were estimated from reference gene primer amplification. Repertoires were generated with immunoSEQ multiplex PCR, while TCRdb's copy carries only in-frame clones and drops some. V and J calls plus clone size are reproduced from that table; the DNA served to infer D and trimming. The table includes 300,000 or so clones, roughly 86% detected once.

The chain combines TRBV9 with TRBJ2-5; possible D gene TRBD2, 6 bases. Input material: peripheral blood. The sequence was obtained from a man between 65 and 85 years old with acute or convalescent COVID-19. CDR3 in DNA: TGTGCCAGCAGCCTCGCAGCGGCTAGCGAATCCGGGCAAGAGACCCAGTACTTC. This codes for CASSLAAASESGQETQYF.